This T cell receptor beta chain was captured by sequencing in a study of shared clonotypes between healthy human individuals. At the level of the study: Per donor, three plates held CD4 naive cells, three held CD4 memory, two held CD8 naive and one held CD8 memory.

CD8 cells classed as naive were CD45RO-negative and positively selected for CCR7, excluding terminally differentiated effector memory CD45RA+ cells. Produced via immunoSEQ multiplex PCR; TCRdb's table is partial and in-frame only. Of some 2.1 million clones listed, about 95% are singletons. The CDR3 runs to 13 residues. Germline lookup yields CDR1 SGHTA and CDR2 FQGNSA. V was trimmed by 1 base and J by 6 bases, leaving 10 bases between them. This receptor was obtained from a young man in good health. Sequenced material: naive CD8+ T cells sorted from blood. The chain has TRBV7-2 and TRBJ2-7; D could derive from TRBD1 or TRBD2 (5 bases each). The CDR3 region has the DNA TGTGCCAGCAGCTTAGGGGGACCTCTCGAGCAGTACTTC. Translation gives CASSLGGPLEQYF. Drawing the rest from reference TRBV7-2 and TRBJ2-7, the complete variable domain is GAGVSQSPSNKVTEKGKDVELRCDPISGHTALYWYRQSLGQGLEFLIYFQGNSAPDKSGLPSDRFSAERTGGSVSTLTIQRTQQEDSAVYLCASSLGGPLEQYFGPGTRLTVT.